This entry lists 11 T cell receptor beta chains sequenced from one sample in a study of cytomegalovirus exposure and HLA in healthy donors. The PCR contained 60 Vbeta and 13 Jbeta primers. Generated by immunoSEQ multiplex PCR, the TCRdb table keeps only in-frame clones and is missing some. The sample has under 200,000 clones, approximately 86% seen once. Sequencing used PBMCs. These receptors originate from a woman in her late teens or twenties in good health and CMV-seronegative.

This chain connects TRBV28 to TRBJ1-2; no firm D call. This CDR3 has 10 residues. Trimming pared 8 bases from V and 3 bases from J, leaving 4 bases between. CDR1 is MDHEN and CDR2 is SYDVKM in the germline V gene. The CDR3: CASEHYGYTF. The CDR3 coding sequence is TGTGCCAGCGAGCACTATGGCTACACCTTC.

The CDR3 spells CARTLAGDYLAKNIQYF. DNA of the CDR3: TGTGCCAGGACACTAGCGGGGGACTATTTAGCCAAAAACATTCAGTACTTC. The gene calls are TRBV5-4 and TRBJ2-4, with 11 nucleotides matching TRBD2. The CDR3 loop spans 17 amino acids. Trimming removed 8 bases from V and 0 bases from J; junction bases left unmatched: 10. Germline V lookup: CDR1 SGHNT, CDR2 YYREEE (reference sequence).

The chain is built from TRBV19 and TRBJ1-2; D remains unclear. The CDR3 runs 13 residues. The germline CDR1 and CDR2 sequences are LNHDA and SQIVND (reference sequence). Trimming stripped 5 bases from V and 7 bases from J, with 14 bases between. The CDR3 DNA is TGTGCCAGTAGTGGAGGGATTAAGGTTGGCTACACCTTC. It translates to CASSGGIKVGYTF.

Note on this clone: One end of the junction does not line up with germline, which may come from a read error. The chain recombines TRBV25-1 with TRBJ2-2; 9 nucleotides align to TRBD1. The CDR3 has 16 residues. Germline lookup yields CDR1 MGHDK and CDR2 SYGVNS. The CDR3 bases are TGTGCCAGCAGTGGGGCCGGGACAGGGAACGCCGGGGAGCTGTTTTTT. Protein product: CASSGAGTGNAGELFF.

The CDR3 nucleotides are TGTGCCAGATTCTACCCCACAGGGGGCTATGGCTACACCTTC. It is translated as CARFYPTGGYGYTF. The rearrangement links TRBV5-3 to TRBJ1-2; TRBD1 matches 8 bases. TRBV5-3 is noted as an ORF with a role that remains uncertain. Trimming at V came to 7 bases and at J to 4 bases, leaving 9 bases not matched to a gene. The CDR3 spans 14 residues.

The V and J genes are TRBV4-1 and TRBJ2-7, with D unresolved. V was clipped by 2 bases and J by 1 base, with 9 bases between them. CDR3 length equals 14 residues. Germline values: CDR1 MGHRA, CDR2 YSYEKL. CDR3 amino acids: CASSQNSFSYEQYF. The DNA of the CDR3 is TGCGCCAGCAGCCAAAACAGCTTTTCCTACGAGCAGTACTTC.

The rearrangement joins TRBV28 to TRBJ1-2, with D possibly TRBD1 on 5 matching bases. V lost 3 bases to trimming and J lost 1 base, with 9 bases between them. Germline V CDR1 and CDR2: MDHEN, SYDVKM. This CDR3 is 14 amino acids long. The CDR3 sequence: CASSFWGGNYGYTF. In DNA, the CDR3 is TGTGCCAGCAGTTTTTGGGGCGGTAACTATGGCTACACCTTC.

The rearrangement links TRBV7-9 to TRBJ1-1; D is perhaps TRBD1 (6 bases). CDR1 and CDR2 from the germline V gene are SEHNR and FQNEAQ (reference sequence). Trimming stripped 1 base from V and 5 bases from J, with 8 bases between. The CDR3 covers 13 residues. CDR3 in amino acids: CASSLEGDTEAFF. As DNA, the CDR3 is TGTGCCAGCAGCTTAGAGGGGGATACTGAAGCTTTCTTT.

This clone was detected only a few times. Other DNA sequences of this sample code for an identical CDR3. The chain couples TRBV27 to TRBJ2-3; D remains ambiguous. Germline CDR1 is MNHEY and CDR2 is SMNVEV (reference sequence). Trimming took off 3 bases at V and 0 bases at J, with 4 bases between the two ends. The CDR3 length is 13 residues. DNA for the CDR3: TGTGCCAGCAGTTTCATTAGCACAGATACGCAGTATTTT. Translating gives CASSFISTDTQYF.

The CDR3 loop reads CASSVYGRGGDTQYF. CDR3 in DNA: TGTGCCAGCAGCGTATATGGGCGGGGGGGAGATACGCAGTATTTT. This chain connects TRBV9 to TRBJ2-3; 9 nucleotides align to TRBD2. CDR3 length: 15 residues. Per germline, CDR1 SGDLS and CDR2 YYNGEE. The ends lost 1 base at V and 5 bases at J; junction bases unmatched: 5. The whole variable domain, filled in from reference TRBV9 and TRBJ2-3, reads DSGVTQTPKHLITATGQRVTLRCSPRSGDLSVYWYQQSLDQGLQFLIQYYNGEERAKGNILERFSAQQFPDLHSELNLSSLELGDSALYFCASSVYGRGGDTQYFGPGTRLTVL.

This clone was recorded only once. The chain combines TRBV15 with TRBJ1-2, with 9 bases lining up with TRBD1. Germline CDR1 and CDR2: LNHNV and YYDKDF (reference sequence). Trimming took 1 base from V and 8 from J; bases not matched to a gene: 2. This CDR3 contains 13 residues. The CDR3 is CATSRVGQGGYTF. In DNA form, the CDR3 reads TGTGCCACCAGCAGAGTTGGACAGGGGGGCTACACCTTC.